The 7 T cell receptor beta chains below were found in one sample sequenced in a study of cytomegalovirus exposure and HLA in healthy donors. A multiplex PCR was run with 60 Vbeta primers and 13 Jbeta primers. TCRdb keeps only in-frame clones here, not all; method: immunoSEQ multiplex PCR. Among fewer than 200,000 clones, approximately 81% were seen once, and the ten largest hold about 2.2%. The specimen was PBMCs. The receptors shown here come from a woman between 25 and 40 years old in good health and CMV-seronegative.

This sequence joins TRBV23-1 and TRBJ2-7, with D uncertain. TRBV23-1 is recorded as an ORF, its role being uncertain. Trimming took off 0 bases at V and 3 bases at J, with 18 bases between the two ends. CDR3 length equals 17 residues. This CDR3 reads CASSQSRGSNVNYEQYF. CDR3 bases: TGCGCCAGCAGTCAATCGCGCGGATCGAATGTAAACTACGAGCAGTACTTC.

This clone showed up just a few times. In DNA, the CDR3 is TGTGCCAGCAGCTTAGGACTGACATCCGATAACACCGGGGAGCTGTTTTTT. As protein: CASSLGLTSDNTGELFF. This chain links TRBV5-4 with TRBJ2-2, with D possibly matching TRBD2 (5 bases). V dropped 2 bases and J dropped 2 bases, with 16 bases sitting between them. Germline CDR1 is SGHNT and CDR2 is YYREEE (reference sequence). CDR3 length: 17 amino acids.

This chain connects TRBV27 to TRBJ2-2, with 9 bases lining up with TRBD1. The germline CDR1 and CDR2 sequences are MNHEY and SMNVEV (reference sequence). CDR3 length: 18 amino acids. With 1 base clipped from V and 6 bases from J, the junction kept 12 bases outside the gene matches. The CDR3 is CASSLFLFRDRAPGELFF. In nucleotides, the CDR3 is TGTGCCAGCAGTTTATTTCTCTTCCGGGACAGGGCTCCCGGGGAGCTGTTTTTT.

This clone came up once. The chain is built from TRBV5-6 and TRBJ2-1; TRBD2 matches at 8 bases. V dropped 0 bases and J dropped 3; count of bases not matched to a gene: 8. The CDR3 contains 17 residues. Germline CDR1 SGHDT, CDR2 YYEEEE. The CDR3 spells CASSLAGERGSYNEQFF. CDR3 in DNA: TGTGCCAGCAGCTTGGCCGGCGAGCGGGGGAGCTACAATGAGCAGTTCTTC. Filled out from reference TRBV5-6 and TRBJ2-1, the complete variable domain reads DAGVTQSPTHLIKTRGQQVTLRCSPKSGHDTVSWYQQALGQGPQFIFQYYEEEERQRGNFPDRFSGHQFPNYSSELNVNALLLGDSALYLCASSLAGERGSYNEQFFGPGTRLTVL.

This clone was counted once. The chain couples TRBV2 to TRBJ2-5; 11 bases map to TRBD2. The V segment lost 3 bases and the J segment 5 bases; nucleotides outside the gene matches: 11. The germline CDR1 and CDR2 sequences are SNHLY and FYNNEI. There are 17 residues in the CDR3. CDR3 DNA sequence: TGTGCCAGCAGTGACCTAATCGTAGCGGGAGGGATGGAGACCCAGTACTTC. Translation: CASSDLIVAGGMETQYF.

V usage is TRBV7-8 and J usage is TRBJ1-5; 7 nucleotides line up with TRBD1. The CDR3 contains 15 residues. Losses at the gene ends were 5 bases for V and 4 bases for J; bases not matched to a gene: 8. CDR1 and CDR2 from the germline V gene are SGHVS and FQNEAQ. CDR3 protein: CASSGDRDPNQPQHF. DNA of the CDR3: TGTGCCAGCAGCGGAGACAGGGACCCAAATCAGCCCCAGCATTTT.

The chain joins TRBV14 to TRBJ1-2, with a tentative D call TRBD1 (5 bases). CDR1 is SGHDN, CDR2 FVKESK, per germline. Trimming removed 5 bases from V and 5 bases from J, with 9 bases in between. The CDR3 contains 12 residues. The CDR3 is CASSERQYGYTF. In DNA form, the CDR3 reads TGTGCCAGCAGCGAGCGACAGTATGGCTACACCTTC.